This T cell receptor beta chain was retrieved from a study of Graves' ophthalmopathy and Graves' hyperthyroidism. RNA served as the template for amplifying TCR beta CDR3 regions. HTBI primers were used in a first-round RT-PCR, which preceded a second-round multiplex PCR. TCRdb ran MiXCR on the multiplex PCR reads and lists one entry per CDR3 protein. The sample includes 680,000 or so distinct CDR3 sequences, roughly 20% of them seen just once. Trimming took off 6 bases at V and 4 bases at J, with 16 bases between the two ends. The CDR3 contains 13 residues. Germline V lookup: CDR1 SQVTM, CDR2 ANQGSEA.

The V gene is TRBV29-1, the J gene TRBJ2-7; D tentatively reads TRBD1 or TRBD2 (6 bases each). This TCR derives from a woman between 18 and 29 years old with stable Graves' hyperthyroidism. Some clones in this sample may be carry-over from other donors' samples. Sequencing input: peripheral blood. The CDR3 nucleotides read TGCAGCGTGGGAACCGGGGGCAGATACGAGCAGTACTTC. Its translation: CSVGTGGRYEQYF.